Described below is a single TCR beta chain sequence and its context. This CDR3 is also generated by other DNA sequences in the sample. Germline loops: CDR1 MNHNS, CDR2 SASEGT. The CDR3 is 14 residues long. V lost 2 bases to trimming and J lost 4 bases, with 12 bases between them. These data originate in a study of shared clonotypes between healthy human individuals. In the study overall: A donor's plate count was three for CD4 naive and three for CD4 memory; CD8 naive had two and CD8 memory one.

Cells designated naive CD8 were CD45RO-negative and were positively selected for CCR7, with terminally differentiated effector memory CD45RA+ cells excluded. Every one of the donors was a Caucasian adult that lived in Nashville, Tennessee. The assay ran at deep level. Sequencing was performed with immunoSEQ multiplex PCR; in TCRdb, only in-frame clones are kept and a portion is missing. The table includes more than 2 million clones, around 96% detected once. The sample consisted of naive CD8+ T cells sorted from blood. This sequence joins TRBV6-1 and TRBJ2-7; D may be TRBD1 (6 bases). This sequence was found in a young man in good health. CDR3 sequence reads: CASSETGLGYEQYF. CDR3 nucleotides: TGTGCCAGCAGTGAAACAGGGCTAGGGTACGAGCAGTACTTC.